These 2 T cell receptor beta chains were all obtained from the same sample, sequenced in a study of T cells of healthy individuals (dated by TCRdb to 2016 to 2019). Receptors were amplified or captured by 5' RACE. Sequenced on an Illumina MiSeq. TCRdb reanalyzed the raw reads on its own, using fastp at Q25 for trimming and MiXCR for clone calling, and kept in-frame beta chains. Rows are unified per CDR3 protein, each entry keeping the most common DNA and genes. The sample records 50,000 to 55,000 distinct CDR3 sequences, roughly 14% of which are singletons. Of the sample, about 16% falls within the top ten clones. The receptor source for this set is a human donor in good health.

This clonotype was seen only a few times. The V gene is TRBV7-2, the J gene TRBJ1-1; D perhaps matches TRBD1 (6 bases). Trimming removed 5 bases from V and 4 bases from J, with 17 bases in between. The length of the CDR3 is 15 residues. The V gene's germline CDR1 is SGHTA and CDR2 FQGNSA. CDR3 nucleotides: TGTGCCAGCAGCGCGCAGGGGCAGGGCAGCACTGAAGCTTTCTTT. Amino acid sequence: CASSAQGQGSTEAFF. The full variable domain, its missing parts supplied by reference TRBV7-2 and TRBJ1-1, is GAGVSQSPSNKVTEKGKDVELRCDPISGHTALYWYRQSLGQGLEFLIYFQGNSAPDKSGLPSDRFSAERTGGSVSTLTIQRTQQEDSAVYLCASSAQGQGSTEAFFGQGTRLTVV.

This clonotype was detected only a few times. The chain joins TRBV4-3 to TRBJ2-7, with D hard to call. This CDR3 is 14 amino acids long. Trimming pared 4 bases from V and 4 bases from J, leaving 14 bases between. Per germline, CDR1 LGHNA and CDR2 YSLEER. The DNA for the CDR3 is TGCGCCAGCAGCCCCCGCGGCCGGTGGTACGAGCAGTACTTC. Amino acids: CASSPRGRWYEQYF.